These 29 T cell receptor beta chains came from one sample sequenced in a study of blood T cell repertoires in COVID-19. Generated by immunoSEQ multiplex PCR, the TCRdb table keeps only in-frame clones and is missing some. The profile shows about 73,000 clones, approximately 80% of them singletons. The specimen was peripheral blood. The receptors here all came from a man older than 75 with active or convalescent COVID-19.

Regarding this clone: The same CDR3 is also encoded by other DNA sequences in this sample. This chain links TRBV10-2 with TRBJ2-7; D not resolved. Trimming pared 3 bases from V and 2 bases from J, leaving 8 bases between. Germline loops: CDR1 WSHSY, CDR2 SAAADI. The CDR3 has 13 amino acids. DNA for the CDR3: TGCGCCAGCAGTGATCGGGTACCCTACGAGCAGTACTTC. Its translation: CASSDRVPYEQYF.

This chain links TRBV7-2 with TRBJ2-3; possible D gene TRBD1, 5 bases. Trimming removed 2 bases from V and 2 bases from J, with 11 bases in between. Germline V gene lookup returns CDR1 SGHTA and CDR2 FQGNSA. The CDR3 length is 15 residues. The chain's CDR3 is CASSLQGSPTDTQYF. In DNA, the CDR3 is TGTGCCAGCAGCTTACAGGGTTCCCCCACAGATACGCAGTATTTT.

The chain links TRBV5-1 to TRBJ1-3; D is possibly TRBD1 (5 bases). Germline V gene data show CDR1 as SGHRS and CDR2 as YFSETQ. Trimming took off 0 bases at V and 2 bases at J, with 6 bases between the two ends. The CDR3 extends over 14 amino acids. Here the CDR3 reads CASSLGRAGNTIYF. Here the CDR3 DNA reads TGCGCCAGCAGCTTGGGCAGGGCTGGAAACACCATATATTTT.

J is TRBJ1-3 and V is TRBV5-6, with D hard to call. The CDR3 length is 14 residues. Germline V CDR1 and CDR2: SGHDT, YYEEEE. Trimming pared 0 bases from V and 3 bases from J, leaving 7 bases between. The CDR3 DNA sequence: TGTGCCAGCAGCTTGGCCATCGGTGGAAACACCATATATTTT. Protein: CASSLAIGGNTIYF. Full variable domain (outside the CDR3, taken from reference TRBV5-6 and TRBJ1-3): DAGVTQSPTHLIKTRGQQVTLRCSPKSGHDTVSWYQQALGQGPQFIFQYYEEEERQRGNFPDRFSGHQFPNYSSELNVNALLLGDSALYLCASSLAIGGNTIYFGEGSWLTVV.

This sequence joins TRBV10-3 and TRBJ2-1, with D maybe TRBD1 (5 bases). This CDR3 spans 16 amino acids. Germline values: CDR1 ENHRY, CDR2 SYGVKD. Trimming took off 0 bases at V and 0 bases at J, with 9 bases between the two ends. CDR3 amino acids: CAISESGHYSYNEQFF. DNA of the CDR3: TGTGCCATCAGTGAGTCCGGACATTACTCCTACAATGAGCAGTTCTTC.

This clone was observed a single time. The V call is TRBV6-5, the J call TRBJ2-1, with TRBD1 matching 9 bases. Germline V gives CDR1 MNHEY, CDR2 SVGAGI. The CDR3 extends over 13 amino acids. The V gene end was trimmed by 4 bases and the J gene end by 7 bases; junction bases not matched to a gene: 2. DNA for the CDR3: TGTGCCAGCAGTTTGGGACAGGGAAATGAGCAGTTCTTC. It codes for CASSLGQGNEQFF.

This clone showed up just once. This rearrangement joins TRBV11-3 to TRBJ2-1; TRBD2 matches at 13 bases. The CDR3 runs to 15 residues. Germline trimming cut 4 bases from V and 9 bases from J; bases unmatched to any gene: 6. The germline CDR1 and CDR2 sequences are SGHNT and YENEEA. The CDR3 reads CASSSGGLAGFEQFF. CDR3 in DNA: TGTGCCAGCAGCTCGGGGGGACTAGCGGGATTTGAGCAGTTCTTC.

On this clone itself: Distinct nucleotide sequences in the sample also encode this CDR3. The gene calls are TRBV15 and TRBJ1-3, with D uncertain. V was shortened by 1 base and J by 3 bases, with 4 bases between the two germline ends. The CDR3 is 13 residues long. The germline V gene encodes CDR1 LNHNV and CDR2 YYDKDF (reference sequence). The CDR3 region is CATSRGGGNTIYF. CDR3 nucleotide sequence: TGTGCCACCAGCAGAGGAGGTGGAAACACCATATATTTT.

The chain employs TRBV6-5 and TRBJ1-5, with a tentative D call TRBD1 (6 bases). This CDR3 has 12 residues. Trimming took off 5 bases at V and 5 bases at J, with 7 bases between the two ends. Germline CDR1 is MNHEY and CDR2 is SVGAGI. CDR3 bases: TGTGCCAGCAGTCACAGGGATCAGCCCCAGCATTTT. As protein: CASSHRDQPQHF.

The V and J genes are TRBV30 and TRBJ1-1; a weak D match, TRBD1 (5 bases). This CDR3 is 11 amino acids long. The V end was cut by 0 bases, the J end by 11 bases, with 10 bases between. CDR1 GTSNPN and CDR2 SVGIG come from the germline V gene (reference sequence). In nucleotides, the CDR3 is TGTGCCTGGAGTGTCGTAGGGGTGGCTTTCTTT. Its translation: CAWSVVGVAFF.

This clone was counted only a few times. V gene TRBV10-3 combines with J gene TRBJ2-7, with D possibly being TRBD1 (6 bases). The CDR3 has 13 residues. Trimming took off 5 bases at V and 4 bases at J, with 12 bases between the two ends. Germline V gives CDR1 ENHRY, CDR2 SYGVKD. The CDR3, as DNA: TGTGCCATCAGTCCGATACAGGGTTACGAGCAGTACTTC. Amino acids: CAISPIQGYEQYF.

This sequence joins TRBV5-1 and TRBJ1-4; D is unclear. Trimming took off 0 bases at V and 6 bases at J, with 6 bases between the two ends. CDR3 size: 13 residues. Germline values: CDR1 SGHRS, CDR2 YFSETQ. CDR3 protein: CASSLDNYEKLFF. In DNA, the CDR3 is TGCGCCAGCAGCTTGGATAATTATGAAAAACTGTTTTTT.

This rearrangement joins TRBV18 to TRBJ1-2; no firm D call. The V and J ends lost 6 bases and 6 bases respectively, with 14 bases between them. The V gene's germline CDR1 is KGHSH and CDR2 LQKENI. CDR3 length equals 13 residues. The CDR3: CASSPGFTNGYTF. CDR3 DNA sequence: TGTGCCAGCTCTCCCGGATTTACTAATGGCTACACCTTC.

Points on this clone: No conserved phenylalanine or tryptophan is present at the end of the CDR3, so a read error is the likely explanation. No DNA is shown, since the ends of the CDR3 on it are uncertain; the CDR3 is the one TCRdb lists. The chain combines TRBV2 with TRBJ1-1; the D call TRBD1 from the table was never checked on the DNA. Germline V lookup: CDR1 SNHLY, CDR2 FYNNEI. Both ends counted, the CDR3 spans 11 residues. CDR3: CASREGVTGEI.

This rearrangement joins TRBV19 to TRBJ2-3, with D maybe TRBD1 (6 bases). This CDR3 comprises 16 residues. CDR1 LNHDA and CDR2 SQIVND come from the germline V gene (reference sequence). The V end lost 6 bases, the J end lost 1 base, and 17 bases lay between the germline ends. The CDR3 loop is CASSTILTGRTDTQYF. The CDR3 DNA reads as TGTGCCAGTAGCACGATCCTGACAGGACGCACAGATACGCAGTATTTT. Full variable domain (remainder filled in from reference TRBV19 and TRBJ2-3): DGGITQSPKYLFRKEGQNVTLSCEQNLNHDAMYWYRQDPGQGLRLIYYSQIVNDFQKGDIAEGYSVSREKKESFPLTVTSAQKNPTAFYLCASSTILTGRTDTQYFGPGTRLTVL.

This clone was observed a handful of times. The rearrangement links TRBV6-5 to TRBJ2-1; TRBD1 matches at 8 bases. Germline loops: CDR1 MNHEY, CDR2 SVGAGI. The CDR3 contains 15 residues. The ends lost 2 bases at V and 4 bases at J; junction bases unmatched: 4. Here the CDR3 DNA reads TGTGCCAGCAGTTACCTCACAGGGGGGTACAATGAGCAGTTCTTC. This encodes CASSYLTGGYNEQFF.

The chain carries TRBV19 and TRBJ1-2; D perhaps matches TRBD1 (5 bases). The CDR3 is 13 amino acids. Germline V gene data show CDR1 as LNHDA and CDR2 as SQIVND (reference sequence). V shed 4 bases and J shed 8 bases, with 14 bases lying between them. The CDR3: CASSTGTKGGYTF. DNA of the CDR3: TGTGCCAGTAGTACCGGGACTAAGGGGGGCTACACCTTC. The full variable domain, completed using reference TRBV19 and TRBJ1-2, is DGGITQSPKYLFRKEGQNVTLSCEQNLNHDAMYWYRQDPGQGLRLIYYSQIVNDFQKGDIAEGYSVSREKKESFPLTVTSAQKNPTAFYLCASSTGTKGGYTFGSGTRLTVV.

The V and J genes are TRBV7-9 and TRBJ2-5, with 9 bases that match TRBD2. The CDR3 loop spans 16 amino acids. J gave up 5 bases and V 2 bases, and 9 bases lay outside the gene matches. Germline V CDR1 and CDR2: SEHNR, FQNEAQ (reference sequence). The CDR3 region is CASSLKPSGAGETQYF. In DNA, the CDR3 is TGTGCCAGCAGCTTAAAACCTAGCGGGGCGGGGGAGACCCAGTACTTC. Full variable domain (remainder filled in from reference TRBV7-9 and TRBJ2-5): DTGVSQNPRHKITKRGQNVTFRCDPISEHNRLYWYRQTLGQGPEFLTYFQNEAQLEKSRLLSDRFSAERPKGSFSTLEIQRTEQGDSAMYLCASSLKPSGAGETQYFGPGTRLLVL.

This rearrangement joins TRBV30 to TRBJ1-2; D not certain. Looked up from germline, CDR1 is GTSNPN and CDR2 is SVGIG (reference sequence). V was trimmed by 0 bases and J by 0 bases, leaving 11 bases between them. The CDR3 spans 15 residues. This CDR3 reads CAWSVVSGANYGYTF. DNA for the CDR3: TGTGCCTGGAGTGTAGTTTCCGGAGCTAACTATGGCTACACCTTC.

V gene TRBV6-5 combines with J gene TRBJ2-4; no clear D gene. Germline assignment: CDR1 MNHEY and CDR2 SVGAGI. With 0 bases removed from V and 0 bases from J, the gap between germline ends came to 9 bases. The CDR3 length is 16 residues. CDR3 in DNA: TGTGCCAGCAGTTACTCAGCGCACCTAGCCAAAAACATTCAGTACTTC. It encodes CASSYSAHLAKNIQYF.

The chain is built from TRBV18 and TRBJ2-1; 7 nucleotides match TRBD2. The CDR3 spans 15 residues. The J segment lost 4 bases and the V segment lost 6 bases, leaving 9 bases of the junction unmatched. The germline V gene encodes CDR1 KGHSH and CDR2 LQKENI. The CDR3 region is CASSPQDGGYNEQFF. Written as DNA, the CDR3 is TGTGCCAGCTCCCCCCAGGACGGGGGGTACAATGAGCAGTTCTTC.

This clone was counted once. The chain is built from TRBV3-1 (or the pseudogene TRBV3-2) and TRBJ2-5; 12 bases line up with TRBD2. V was clipped by 2 bases and J by 2 bases; unmatched bases: 6. This CDR3 is 17 amino acids long. Germline V lookup: CDR1 LGHDT, CDR2 YNNKEL (reference sequence). The CDR3 DNA reads TGTGCCAGCAGCCAACTCAGGACTAGCGGGATACAAGAGACCCAGTACTTC. Translated: CASSQLRTSGIQETQYF.

The chain carries TRBV6-5 and TRBJ1-1; unclear D gene. V lost 5 bases to trimming and J lost 0 bases, with 7 bases between them. The CDR3 has 13 amino acids. Germline CDR1 reads MNHEY; CDR2 reads SVGAGI. CDR3 in amino acids: CASSNRMNTEAFF. In nucleotides, the CDR3 is TGTGCCAGCAGTAACAGAATGAACACTGAAGCTTTCTTT.

The chain uses TRBV5-1 and TRBJ2-5; 10 nucleotides match TRBD2. V lost 6 bases to trimming and J lost 4 bases; unmatched junction nucleotides: 9. The CDR3 extends over 15 amino acids. The germline V gene has CDR1 SGHRS and CDR2 YFSETQ. CDR3 sequence: CASNRLAGEGETQYF. The CDR3 DNA reads TGCGCCAGCAATCGGCTAGCGGGGGAGGGAGAGACCCAGTACTTC.

The V and J genes are TRBV3-1 (or the pseudogene TRBV3-2) and TRBJ2-7, with 9 bases aligning to TRBD1. The ends lost 4 bases at V and 6 bases at J; junction bases unmatched: 4. The germline V gene has CDR1 LGHDT and CDR2 YNNKEL (reference sequence). This CDR3 is built from 13 residues. The CDR3 DNA follows: TGTGCCAGCAGCCCCCGGACAGGGGTCGAGCAGTACTTC. It translates to CASSPRTGVEQYF.

CDR3 bases: TGCGCCAGCAGCGGTGGGGCAGGGTCCTATGGCTACACCTTC. It codes for CASSGGAGSYGYTF. The chain is built from TRBV4-1 and TRBJ1-2; a possible D gene is TRBD1 (5 bases). The germline gives CDR1 MGHRA, CDR2 YSYEKL. Trimming took off 5 bases at V and 4 bases at J, with 14 bases between the two ends. The CDR3 contains 14 residues.

This chain uses TRBV19 with TRBJ2-3; 8 bases match TRBD2. The CDR3 extends over 17 amino acids. V lost 3 bases, J lost 3 bases, and 11 bases stayed unmatched. The germline V gene encodes CDR1 LNHDA and CDR2 SQIVND (reference sequence). The CDR3 DNA reads TGTGCCAGTAGTATTGTCCTGGGCGGGAGGAAAACAGATACGCAGTATTTT. Translation gives CASSIVLGGRKTDTQYF. Full variable domain (outside the CDR3, taken from reference TRBV19 and TRBJ2-3): DGGITQSPKYLFRKEGQNVTLSCEQNLNHDAMYWYRQDPGQGLRLIYYSQIVNDFQKGDIAEGYSVSREKKESFPLTVTSAQKNPTAFYLCASSIVLGGRKTDTQYFGPGTRLTVL.

In this sample, this clone turned up a few times. This chain joins TRBV29-1 and TRBJ1-6, with D possibly being TRBD1 (5 bases). Germline-derived CDR1 and CDR2 are SQVTM and ANQGSEA. The CDR3 runs to 19 residues. V was pared by 2 bases and J by 0 bases, with 20 bases between. The CDR3 reads CSVELQAFPRSSYNSPLHF. CDR3 DNA sequence: TGCAGCGTTGAACTACAGGCTTTCCCTCGTAGCTCCTATAATTCACCCCTCCACTTT.

This chain joins TRBV27 and TRBJ2-3; no clear D. The CDR3 extends over 14 amino acids. Trimming pared 2 bases from V and 2 bases from J, leaving 8 bases between. Germline-derived CDR1 and CDR2 are MNHEY and SMNVEV (reference sequence). CDR3 amino acids: CASSLILPTDTQYF. The CDR3 DNA is TGTGCCAGCAGTTTAATTCTCCCCACAGATACGCAGTATTTT.